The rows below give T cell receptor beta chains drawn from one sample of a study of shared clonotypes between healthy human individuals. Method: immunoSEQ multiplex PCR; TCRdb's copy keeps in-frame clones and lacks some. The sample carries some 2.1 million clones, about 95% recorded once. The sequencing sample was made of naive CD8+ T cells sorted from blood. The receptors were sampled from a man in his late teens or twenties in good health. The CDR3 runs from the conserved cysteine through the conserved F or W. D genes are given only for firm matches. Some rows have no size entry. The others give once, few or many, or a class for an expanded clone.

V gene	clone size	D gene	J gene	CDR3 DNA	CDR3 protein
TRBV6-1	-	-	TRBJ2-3	TGTGCCACGGTGGAGGGGATGTACACAGATACGCAGTATTTT	CATVEGMYTDTQYF
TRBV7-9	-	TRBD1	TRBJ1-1	TGTGCCAGCAGCCCCCGGACAGGGCGGAACACTGAAGCTTTCTTT	CASSPRTGRNTEAFF
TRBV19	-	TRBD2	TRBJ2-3	TGTGCCAGTAGCGCTCGACTAGCGGCTAGCACAGATACGCAGTATTTT	CASSARLAASTDTQYF
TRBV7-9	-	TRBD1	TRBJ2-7	TGTGCCAGCAGCCCGGGACAGGGAGGGGGTAACGAGCAGTACTTC	CASSPGQGGGNEQYF
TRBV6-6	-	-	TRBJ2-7	TGTGCCAGCGGCGAAGGAGCCTACGAGCAGTACTTC	CASGEGAYEQYF
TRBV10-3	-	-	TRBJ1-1	TGTGCCATCAGTGAGTCCCTTGGGAAATCCACTGAAGCTTTCTTT	CAISESLGKSTEAFF
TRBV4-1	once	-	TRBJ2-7	TGCGCCAGCAGCCAATTCGAGGCAGGGGGGAGCTCCTACGAGCAGTACTTC	CASSQFEAGGSSYEQYF
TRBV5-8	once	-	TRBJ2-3	TGTGCCAGCAGCTTGGGTACCCACCCATTCACAGATACGCAGTATTTT	CASSLGTHPFTDTQYF
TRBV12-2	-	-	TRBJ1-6	TGTGCAAGTCGCTTAGCCGGGACAGGGGATTCACCCCTCCACTTT	CASRLAGTGDSPLHF
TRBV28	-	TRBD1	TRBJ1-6	TGTGCCAGCAGTTCGGGAACAGGGGGTTCACCCCTCCACTTT	CASSSGTGGSPLHF
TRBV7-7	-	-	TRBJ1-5	TGTGCTAGCAGCCCCTCGATGATGAGCGATCAGCCCCAGCATTTT	CASSPSMMSDQPQHF
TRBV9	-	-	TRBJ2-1	TGTGCCAGCAGCGGAGCAGGGATCTCCTACAATGAGCAGTTCTTC	CASSGAGISYNEQFF
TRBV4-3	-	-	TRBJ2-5	TGCGCCAGCAGCCAAGATCCCGGGACCCAGTACTTC	CASSQDPGTQYF
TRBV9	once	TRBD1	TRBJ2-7	TGTGCCAGCACGCCCGGGACAGGAGGTTACGAGCAGTACTTC	CASTPGTGGYEQYF
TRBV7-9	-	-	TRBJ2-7	TGTGCCAGCAGCTTAGAGGTTACCTACGAGCAGTACTTC	CASSLEVTYEQYF
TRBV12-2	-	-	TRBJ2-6	TGTGCAAGTCGCTTAGCGCAGGGACAGGGGTCTGGGGCCAACGTCCTGACTTTC	CASRLAQGQGSGANVLTF
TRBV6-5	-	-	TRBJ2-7	TGTGCCAGCAGTCAACAGCTAGGGTCCTCCTACGAGCAGTACTTC	CASSQQLGSSYEQYF
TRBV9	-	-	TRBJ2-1	TGTGCCAGCAGCCCCCCGGGGGCCTACAATGAGCAGTTCTTC	CASSPPGAYNEQFF
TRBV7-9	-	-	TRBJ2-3	TGTGCCAGCAAACTCGAATACACAGATACGCAGTATTTT	CASKLEYTDTQYF
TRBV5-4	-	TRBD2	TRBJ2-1	TGTGCCAGCAGCTTACTAGCGGGTCTGGGCGTTGAGCAGTTCTTC	CASSLLAGLGVEQFF
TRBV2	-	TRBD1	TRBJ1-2	TGTGCCAGAGAGACCCGGGACAGGGTTGGCTACACCTTC	CARETRDRVGYTF
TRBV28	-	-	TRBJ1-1	TGTGCCAGCAAGGATCGGAACACTGAAGCTTTCTTT	CASKDRNTEAFF
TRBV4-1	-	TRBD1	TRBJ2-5	TGCGCCAGCAGCCACACAGGGGGTATTACAGGGGAAGAGACCCAGTACTTC	CASSHTGGITGEETQYF
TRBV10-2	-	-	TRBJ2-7	TGCGCCAGCAGTGTATCCCGGGACGGCTCCTACGAGCAGTACTTC	CASSVSRDGSYEQYF
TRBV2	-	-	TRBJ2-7	TGTGCCAGCAGTGAAGGCAGATACACCTACGAGCAGTACTTC	CASSEGRYTYEQYF
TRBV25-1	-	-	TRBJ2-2	TGTGCCAGCAGTGAATTTACGAACACCGGGGAGCTGTTTTTT	CASSEFTNTGELFF
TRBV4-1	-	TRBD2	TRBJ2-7	TGCGCCAGCAGCCAAGAAAGGACTAGCGGCTACGAGCAGTACTTC	CASSQERTSGYEQYF
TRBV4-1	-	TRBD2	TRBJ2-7	TGCGCCAGCAGCCAAGAGGATCCTCTAGCGGGAGGTCGGAACGAGCAGTACTTC	CASSQEDPLAGGRNEQYF
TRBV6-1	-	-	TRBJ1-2	TGTGCCAGCAGTGAATCGACCGAGGACTATGGCTACACCTTC	CASSESTEDYGYTF
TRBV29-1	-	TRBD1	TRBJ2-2	TGCAGCGTCGAAGACAGGGGTGCGAACACCGGGGAGCTGTTTTTT	CSVEDRGANTGELFF
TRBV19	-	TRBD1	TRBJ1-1	TGTGCCAGTAGTATGACAGGGGGCCTCACTGAAGCTTTCTTT	CASSMTGGLTEAFF
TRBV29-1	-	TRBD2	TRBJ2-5	TGCAGCACCGAACGGGGGGAGGACCAAGAGACCCAGTACTTC	CSTERGEDQETQYF
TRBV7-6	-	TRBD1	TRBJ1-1	TGTGCCAGCAGCTTGACAGGGGGTGGGAACACTGAAGCTTTCTTT	CASSLTGGGNTEAFF
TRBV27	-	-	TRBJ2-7	TGTGCCAGCAGTTTGGCCGGCGGTTCAAACGAGCAGTACTTC	CASSLAGGSNEQYF
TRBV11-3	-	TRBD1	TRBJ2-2	TGTGCCAGCAGCAAACGACCGGGACAGGGGGACGCCGGGGAGCTGTTTTTT	CASSKRPGQGDAGELFF
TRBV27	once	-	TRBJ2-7	TGTGCCAGCAGTTTGGGGACGGGTACCAGCTCCTACGAGCAGTACTTC	CASSLGTGTSSYEQYF
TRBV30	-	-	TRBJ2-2	TGTGCCTGGGCCGAGGGTGGGGCCGGGGAGCTGTTTTTT	CAWAEGGAGELFF
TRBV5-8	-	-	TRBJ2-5	TGTGCCAGCACGACCCAGTACTTC	CASTTQYF
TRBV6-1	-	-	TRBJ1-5	TGTGCCAGCAGGGCCTCGGGGGAGCCCCAGCATTTT	CASRASGEPQHF
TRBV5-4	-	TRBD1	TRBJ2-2	TGTGCCAGCAGCCCCTGGACAGGGGGCTTGGTCGGGGAGCTGTTTTTT	CASSPWTGGLVGELFF
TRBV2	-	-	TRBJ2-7	TGTGCCAGCACCGAGTCGGACAACCAACCCTACGAGCAGTACTTC	CASTESDNQPYEQYF
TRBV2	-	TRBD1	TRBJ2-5	TGTGCCAGCAGTGAAGCTACAGGGGGCCAAGAGACCCAGTACTTC	CASSEATGGQETQYF
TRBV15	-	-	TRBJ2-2	TGTGCCACCAGCAGTCCCCACGGGGAGCTGTTTTTT	CATSSPHGELFF
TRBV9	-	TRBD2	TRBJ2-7	TGTGCCAGCAGCGTAGGACTAGCTAACTACGAGCAGTACTTC	CASSVGLANYEQYF
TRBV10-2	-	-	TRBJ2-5	TGCGCCAGTCTGGACAGTGAAGAGACCCAGTACTTC	CASLDSEETQYF
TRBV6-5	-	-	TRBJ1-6	TGTGCCAGCAGCTTATCTGGGGCTTCTTCACCCCTCCACTTT	CASSLSGASSPLHF
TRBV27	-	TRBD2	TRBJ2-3	TGTGCCAGCAGTGTACTAGCGGGAGGGCCAGATACGCAGTATTTT	CASSVLAGGPDTQYF
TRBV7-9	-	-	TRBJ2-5	TGTGCCAGCAGCCCGAGTTGGGCCGAGGAAGAGACCCAGTACTTC	CASSPSWAEEETQYF
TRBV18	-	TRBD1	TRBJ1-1	TGTGCCAGCTCGACAGGGGTCACTGAAGCTTTCTTT	CASSTGVTEAFF
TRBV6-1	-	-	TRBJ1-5	TGTGCCAGCAGAGCAGGGGTGGGCAATCAGCCCCAGCATTTT	CASRAGVGNQPQHF